This TCR beta chain emerged from a study of T cell changes during pregnancy in multiple sclerosis. This CDR3 spans 15 amino acids. V gave up 4 bases and J gave up 2 bases; unmatched junction bases: 8. CDR1 and CDR2 (germline): SEHNR, FQNEAQ (reference sequence). Some clones are missing from TCRdb's copy, which holds only in-frame ones; the method was immunoSEQ multiplex PCR. Of around 21,000 clones listed, about 85% are singletons. The starting material was CD8+ T cells from peripheral blood mononuclear cells, obtained after pregnancy. The V gene is TRBV7-9, the J gene TRBJ2-7, with 7 bases matching TRBD1. This sequence originates from a female donor in good health, enrolled as a control in a pregnancy study. CDR3 sequence: CASSSPTGAAYEQYF. The CDR3 DNA reads TGTGCCAGCAGCTCACCTACAGGGGCCGCCTACGAGCAGTACTTC.